This T cell receptor beta chain was profiled in a study of breast tumors, draining lymph nodes, adjacent tissues. Notes on the study in general: Data only fit, rather than demonstrated, lymph node origin of most tumor T cells.

The lymph nodes were axillary draining lymph nodes from breast cancer patients. This clonotype was observed many times. Its specificity is unknown. TCRdb re-analysed the multiplex PCR reads in MiXCR, keeping a single row per CDR3 protein. The sample includes about 180,000 distinct CDR3 sequences, roughly 30% of them seen just once. CDR1 SGHAT and CDR2 FQNNGV come from the germline V gene. The CDR3 sequence is 14 residues long. V gave up 5 bases and J gave up 10 bases; unmatched junction bases: 10. What was sequenced was axillary lymph node tissue. This clonotype originated in a female donor with breast cancer. Some clones in this sample may be carry-over from other donors' samples. J is TRBJ2-1 and V is TRBV11-2; 8 bases fit TRBD1. In DNA form, the CDR3 reads TGTGCCAGCAGCCGTCGGGACAGGATCCGGGAGCAGTTCTTC. It codes for CASSRRDRIREQFF.